The sequence of this T cell receptor (beta chain) was determined in a study of human T cells and chemical hapten exposure. On the study more broadly: Variability of per-sample TCR yields stemmed mainly from small differences in pooled library volume. Whole-study findings and limits: High-frequency TCRs, those above 1 in 1000, stayed the same after DPC sensitization.

This clonotype was picked up a small number of times. Its target is unknown. TCRdb re-derived calls from the RACE reads in MiXCR, one entry per CDR3 protein. The sample has 130,000 or so distinct CDR3 sequences, approximately 9.5% seen once. Germline V gives CDR1 SGDLS, CDR2 YYNGEE. This CDR3 spans 16 amino acids. V gave up 0 bases and J gave up 0 bases, with 12 bases separating them. Time point in this sample: healthy volunteer bleed at 2 weeks. Total RNA was extracted from unfractionated whole blood. This chain joins TRBV9 and TRBJ1-2; D not certain. The TCR was taken from a male donor in good health. Some clones in this sample may be carry-over from other donors' samples. Sample: whole blood. The CDR3 spells CASSVEENTSNYGYTF. In DNA form, the CDR3 reads TGTGCCAGCAGCGTAGAGGAGAACACCTCTAACTATGGCTACACCTTC.